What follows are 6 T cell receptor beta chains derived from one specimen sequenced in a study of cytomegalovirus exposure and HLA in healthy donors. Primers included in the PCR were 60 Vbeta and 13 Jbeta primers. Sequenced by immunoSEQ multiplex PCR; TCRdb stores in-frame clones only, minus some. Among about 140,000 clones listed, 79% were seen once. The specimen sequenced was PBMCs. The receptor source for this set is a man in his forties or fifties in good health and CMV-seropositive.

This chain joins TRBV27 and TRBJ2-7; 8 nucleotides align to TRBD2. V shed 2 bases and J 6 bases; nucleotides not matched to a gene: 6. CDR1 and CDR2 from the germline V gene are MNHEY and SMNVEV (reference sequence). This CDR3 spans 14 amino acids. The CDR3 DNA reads TGTGCCAGCAGTTTAGCGGGAGGCGTAAGCGAGCAGTACTTC. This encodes CASSLAGGVSEQYF.

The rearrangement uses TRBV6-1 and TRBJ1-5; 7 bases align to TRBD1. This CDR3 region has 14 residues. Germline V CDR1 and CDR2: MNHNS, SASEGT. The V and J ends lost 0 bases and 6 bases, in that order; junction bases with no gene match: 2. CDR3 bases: TGTGCCAGCAGTGAAGCGACAGGGCTTCAGCCCCAGCATTTT. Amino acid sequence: CASSEATGLQPQHF.

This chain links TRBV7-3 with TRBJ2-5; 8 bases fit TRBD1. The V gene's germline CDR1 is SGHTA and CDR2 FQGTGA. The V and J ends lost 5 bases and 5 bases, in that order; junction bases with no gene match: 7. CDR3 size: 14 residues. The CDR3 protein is CASSVTGGGETQYF. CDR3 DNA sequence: TGTGCCAGCAGCGTCACAGGGGGAGGCGAGACCCAGTACTTC.

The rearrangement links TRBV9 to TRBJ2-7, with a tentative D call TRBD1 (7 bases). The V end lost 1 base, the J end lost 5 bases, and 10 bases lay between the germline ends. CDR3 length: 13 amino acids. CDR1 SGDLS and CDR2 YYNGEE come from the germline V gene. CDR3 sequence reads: CASSVQGGHEQYF. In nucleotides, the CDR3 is TGTGCCAGCAGCGTACAGGGGGGCCACGAGCAGTACTTC. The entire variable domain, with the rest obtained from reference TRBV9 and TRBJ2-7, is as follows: DSGVTQTPKHLITATGQRVTLRCSPRSGDLSVYWYQQSLDQGLQFLIQYYNGEERAKGNILERFSAQQFPDLHSELNLSSLELGDSALYFCASSVQGGHEQYFGPGTRLTVT.

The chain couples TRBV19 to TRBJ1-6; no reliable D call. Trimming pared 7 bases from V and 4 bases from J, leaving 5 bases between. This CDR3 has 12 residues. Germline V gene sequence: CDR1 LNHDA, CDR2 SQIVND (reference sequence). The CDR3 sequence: CASNTYNSPLHF. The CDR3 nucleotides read TGTGCCAGTAATACATATAATTCACCCCTCCACTTT.

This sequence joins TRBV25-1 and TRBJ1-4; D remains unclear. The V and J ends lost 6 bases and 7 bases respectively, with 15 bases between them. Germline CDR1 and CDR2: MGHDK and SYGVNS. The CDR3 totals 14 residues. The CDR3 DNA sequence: TGTGCCAGCAGCGAAGGAAATTCGGGTGAAAAACTGTTTTTT. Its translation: CASSEGNSGEKLFF.